The 28 T cell receptor beta chains listed next were all sequenced from one sample in a study of radiation and T cells in renal cell carcinoma. The time point is: blood 4 weeks post-SBRT, at nephrectomy. Sample treatment: 15 Gy SBRT to primary tumor, nephrectomy 4 weeks later. TCRdb's copy holds only in-frame clones and misses some; the assay was immunoSEQ multiplex PCR. The sample consists of roughly 90,000 clones, around 85% of them appearing once. Source: blood, taken from a patient whose treatment included radiotherapy and nephrectomy. The source of these receptors is a man aged 50 or older with renal cell carcinoma.

This clone has just one count. The V call is TRBV10-3, the J call TRBJ1-6, with D unclear. Germline V CDR1 and CDR2: ENHRY, SYGVKD. Trimming removed 8 bases at V and 0 bases at J, with 14 bases between. This CDR3 is built from 16 residues. The CDR3 reads CAISETESSYNSPLHF. CDR3 nucleotide sequence: TGTGCCATCTCAGAAACAGAAAGCTCCTATAATTCACCCCTCCACTTT.

The V gene is TRBV7-2, the J gene TRBJ2-7; TRBD1 aligns across 7 bases. The CDR3 is made up of 13 amino acids. V was pared by 3 bases and J by 3 bases, with 2 bases of the junction left unmatched. Germline V gives CDR1 SGHTA, CDR2 FQGNSA. CDR3 nucleotide sequence: TGTGCCAGCAGCTTCCAGGGGGACTACGAGCAGTACTTC. It translates to CASSFQGDYEQYF.

This chain joins TRBV2 and TRBJ2-3; no firm D call. This CDR3 has 14 residues. V was trimmed by 7 bases and J by 2 bases, leaving 13 bases between them. CDR1 is SNHLY and CDR2 is FYNNEI in the germline V gene. The CDR3 is CASMVYLYTDTQYF. The CDR3, as DNA: TGTGCCAGCATGGTCTATTTGTACACAGATACGCAGTATTTT.

This chain connects TRBV7-9 to TRBJ1-1, with 11 bases matching TRBD1. There are 14 residues in the CDR3. Germline CDR1 SEHNR, CDR2 FQNEAQ (reference sequence). J gave up 10 bases and V 0 bases, and 4 bases lay outside the gene matches. CDR3 protein: CASSLAGGQGGAFF. CDR3 in DNA: TGTGCCAGCAGCTTAGCCGGGGGACAGGGGGGAGCTTTCTTT.

The rearrangement uses TRBV15 and TRBJ1-2, with a tentative D call TRBD1 (5 bases). This CDR3 region has 15 residues. V gave up 1 base and J gave up 0 bases, with 9 bases separating them. The germline V gene encodes CDR1 LNHNV and CDR2 YYDKDF (reference sequence). The CDR3 coding sequence is TGTGCCACCAGCAGAGGGCAGGGAGCTAACTATGGCTACACCTTC. Translating gives CATSRGQGANYGYTF. The full variable domain, completed using reference TRBV15 and TRBJ1-2, is DAMVIQNPRYQVTQFGKPVTLSCSQTLNHNVMYWYQQKSSQAPKLLFHYYDKDFNNEADTPDNFQSRRPNTSFCFLDIRSPGLGDTAMYLCATSRGQGANYGYTFGSGTRLTVV.

J is TRBJ2-7 and V is TRBV19; perhaps TRBD2 as D (6 bases). In germline, CDR1 is LNHDA, CDR2 SQIVND (reference sequence). V lost 7 bases to trimming and J lost 3 bases, with 13 bases between them. This CDR3 is built from 13 residues. For the CDR3, the DNA is TGTGCCAGTATTTGCGTAGCGGACTACGAGCAGTACTTC. It translates to CASICVADYEQYF.

This chain connects TRBV10-2 to TRBJ2-7, with a possible D match to TRBD2 (5 bases). This CDR3 comprises 16 residues. The germline CDR1 and CDR2 sequences are WSHSY and SAAADI. The ends were cut back, 3 bases at V and 1 base at J, with 16 bases in the middle. For the CDR3, the DNA is TGCGCCAGCAGTGATCCCGGAGGAGATAGATCCTACGAGCAGTACTTC. It specifies CASSDPGGDRSYEQYF.

The sample holds one count of this clone. V is TRBV6-4 and J is TRBJ1-1; no clear D. V lost 6 bases to trimming and J lost 1 base, with 12 bases between them. The CDR3 runs to 14 residues. Germline CDR1 is MRHNA and CDR2 is SNTAGT. CDR3 nucleotide sequence: TGTGCCAGCAGACCTACAAACGAGAACACTGAAGCTTTCTTT. Amino acid sequence: CASRPTNENTEAFF.

V and J are TRBV5-5 and TRBJ1-1, with D tentatively TRBD1 (5 bases). Germline V gene sequence: CDR1 SGHKS, CDR2 YYEKEE (reference sequence). CDR3 length: 14 amino acids. The ends were cut back, 4 bases at V and 7 bases at J, with 17 bases in the middle. CDR3 in amino acids: CASSLGATTFEAFF. CDR3 in DNA: TGTGCCAGCAGCCTCGGGGCCACCACCTTTGAAGCTTTCTTT.

The chain combines TRBV5-1 with TRBJ1-1; TRBD1 agrees at 8 bases. Germline V gene sequence: CDR1 SGHRS, CDR2 YFSETQ. The V gene end was trimmed by 1 base and the J gene end by 4 bases; junction bases not matched to a gene: 6. The CDR3 is made up of 15 amino acids. The CDR3, as DNA: TGCGCCAGCAGCTTGACTGACAGGGGTGGCACTGAAGCTTTCTTT. Translation: CASSLTDRGGTEAFF.

The chain couples TRBV7-8 to TRBJ2-7, with D perhaps matching TRBD1 or TRBD2 (5 bases each). The CDR3 loop spans 16 amino acids. The germline V gene has CDR1 SGHVS and CDR2 FQNEAQ. Between the trimmed V and J ends, which lost 5 bases and 1 base, there was a span of 18 bases. The DNA of the CDR3 is TGTGCCAGCAGCAAATCGTGGGGGAAAACTTCCTACGAGCAGTACTTC. It is translated as CASSKSWGKTSYEQYF. Together with reference TRBV7-8 and TRBJ2-7, the CDR3 gives the full variable domain: GAGVSQSPRYKVAKRGQDVALRCDPISGHVSLFWYQQALGQGPEFLTYFQNEAQLDKSGLPSDRFFAERPEGSVSTLKIQRTQQEDSAVYLCASSKSWGKTSYEQYFGPGTRLTVT.

J is TRBJ2-5 and V is TRBV5-1, with 13 bases fitting TRBD2. Trimming cost V 0 bases and J 3 bases; bases outside gene matches: 2. CDR1 and CDR2 from the germline V gene are SGHRS and YFSETQ. The CDR3 runs 16 residues. This CDR3 is CASSLVGLAGEETQYF. The DNA for the CDR3 is TGCGCCAGCAGCTTGGTAGGACTAGCGGGAGAAGAGACCCAGTACTTC. Together with reference TRBV5-1 and TRBJ2-5, the CDR3 gives the full variable domain: KAGVTQTPRYLIKTRGQQVTLSCSPISGHRSVSWYQQTPGQGLQFLFEYFSETQRNKGNFPGRFSGRQFSNSRSEMNVSTLELGDSALYLCASSLVGLAGEETQYFGPGTRLLVL.

The rearrangement uses TRBV6-5 and TRBJ1-1; 7 nucleotides match TRBD1. This CDR3 contains 15 residues. Per germline, CDR1 MNHEY and CDR2 SVGAGI. With 5 bases clipped from V and 5 bases from J, the junction kept 11 bases outside the gene matches. CDR3 DNA sequence: TGTGCCAGCAGTGCCACTACAGGGGTTAGGACTGAAGCTTTCTTT. Encoded protein: CASSATTGVRTEAFF.

This clone was counted a few times. This chain connects TRBV2 to TRBJ1-2; 7 bases are shared with TRBD1. The CDR3 has 12 amino acids. Germline lookup yields CDR1 SNHLY and CDR2 FYNNEI. V shed 5 bases and J 8 bases; nucleotides not matched to a gene: 5. For the CDR3, the DNA is TGTGCCAGCAGTCATTCGGACAGGGGCTACACCTTC. This gives the protein CASSHSDRGYTF.

The chain carries TRBV18 and TRBJ2-3; D ambiguous. The CDR3 has 15 residues. Trimming took off 2 bases at V and 0 bases at J, with 9 bases between the two ends. Germline V lookup: CDR1 KGHSH, CDR2 LQKENI. CDR3 in amino acids: CASSPLSDSTDTQYF. As DNA, the CDR3 is TGTGCCAGCTCACCATTATCAGACAGCACAGATACGCAGTATTTT.

This clone was found once. The V call is TRBV4-1, the J call TRBJ2-3, with a tentative D call TRBD2 (6 bases). The length of the CDR3 is 17 residues. Germline assignment: CDR1 MGHRA and CDR2 YSYEKL. Trimming pared 3 bases from V and 2 bases from J, leaving 18 bases between. The CDR3 reads CASSHFLRGWDTDTQYF. The CDR3 DNA is TGCGCCAGCAGCCATTTTCTTCGGGGGTGGGACACAGATACGCAGTATTTT.

V usage is TRBV5-6 and J usage is TRBJ1-1; 8 bases agree with TRBD1. This CDR3 comprises 16 residues. Germline CDR1 and CDR2: SGHDT and YYEEEE. The trim removed 0 bases at V and 3 bases at J, leaving 7 bases unmatched. CDR3 region: CASSLARATGDTEAFF. The CDR3 DNA follows: TGTGCCAGCAGCTTGGCCCGTGCGACAGGGGACACTGAAGCTTTCTTT.

This clone was recorded a few times. The genes are TRBV6-6 and TRBJ2-3, with 11 bases fitting TRBD2. CDR1 and CDR2 from the germline V gene are MNHNY and SVGAGI (reference sequence). The CDR3 contains 15 residues. V lost 5 bases to trimming and J lost 4 bases; unmatched junction nucleotides: 5. Written as DNA, the CDR3 is TGTGCCAGCAGTATTAGCGGGGGGGCATCAGATACGCAGTATTTT. This encodes CASSISGGASDTQYF.

The chain couples TRBV29-1 to TRBJ1-5; D uncertain. Germline CDR1 reads SQVTM; CDR2 reads ANQGSEA. CDR3 length: 14 amino acids. Trimming took 4 bases from V and 0 from J, leaving 10 bases between them. This CDR3 is CSVVEAVSNQPQHF. Here the CDR3 DNA reads TGCAGCGTTGTAGAGGCAGTTAGCAATCAGCCCCAGCATTTT.

The chain couples TRBV29-1 to TRBJ1-2, with a tentative D call TRBD1 (5 bases). V was cut by 7 bases and J by 0 bases, with 15 bases left in between. The CDR3 loop spans 14 amino acids. CDR1 is SQVTM and CDR2 is ANQGSEA in the germline V gene. CDR3 sequence: CSAIPGDSNYGYTF. The CDR3 DNA is TGCAGCGCGATCCCGGGGGATTCTAACTATGGCTACACCTTC.

V and J are TRBV28 and TRBJ2-7; 8 nucleotides match TRBD1. Germline CDR1 reads MDHEN; CDR2 reads SYDVKM. The V segment lost 6 bases and the J segment 2 bases; nucleotides outside the gene matches: 9. The CDR3 totals 15 residues. This chain's CDR3 is CASSRSPGQAYEQYF. The CDR3 DNA reads TGTGCCAGCAGCCGGTCTCCGGGACAGGCCTACGAGCAGTACTTC.

V and J are TRBV7-2 and TRBJ2-5, with a possible D match to TRBD1 (5 bases). Trimming shortened V by 1 base and J by 0 bases, and 6 bases separated the two germline ends. There are 14 residues in the CDR3. Germline assignment: CDR1 SGHTA and CDR2 FQGNSA. CDR3 amino acids: CASSLGTNQETQYF. In DNA, the CDR3 is TGTGCCAGCAGCTTAGGGACAAACCAAGAGACCCAGTACTTC.

The chain is built from TRBV5-1 and TRBJ1-1; D unclear. The CDR3 sequence is 13 residues long. The V gene lost 0 bases and the J gene lost 1 base, with 4 bases spanning the gap. From germline, CDR1 is SGHRS and CDR2 YFSETQ. The CDR3 DNA reads TGCGCCAGCAGCTTGGCCCCGAACACTGAAGCTTTCTTT. Residues: CASSLAPNTEAFF.

This clone has more than one count but fewer than ten. The CDR3 DNA sequence: TGTGCCAGCAGCTCCCCGCCGCTACAGGGACGAGAGACCCAGTACTTC. As protein: CASSSPPLQGRETQYF. This chain joins TRBV7-2 and TRBJ2-5, with D maybe TRBD1 (6 bases). The CDR3 runs 16 residues. V was cut by 4 bases and J by 4 bases, with 19 bases left in between. CDR1 SGHTA and CDR2 FQGNSA come from the germline V gene.

This chain's CDR3 is CASGLAGGENYGYTF. DNA of the CDR3: TGTGCTAGTGGTTTGGCTGGGGGGGAGAACTATGGCTACACCTTC. The V and J genes are TRBV12-5 and TRBJ1-2; perhaps TRBD1 as D (5 bases). Between the trimmed V and J ends, which lost 1 base and 2 bases, there was a span of 11 bases. CDR3 length: 15 residues. Germline CDR1 and CDR2: LGHNT and FRNRAP.

The genes are TRBV15 and TRBJ1-3; 11 bases line up with TRBD1. There are 15 residues in the CDR3. The germline V gene has CDR1 LNHNV and CDR2 YYDKDF (reference sequence). Unmatched junction bases numbered 2, after V lost 3 bases and J lost 4 bases. CDR3 amino acids: CATSRDRGLGNTIYF. CDR3 in DNA: TGTGCCACCAGCAGGGACAGGGGGCTAGGAAACACCATATATTTT. Variable domain in full (rest from reference TRBV15 and TRBJ1-3): DAMVIQNPRYQVTQFGKPVTLSCSQTLNHNVMYWYQQKSSQAPKLLFHYYDKDFNNEADTPDNFQSRRPNTSFCFLDIRSPGLGDTAMYLCATSRDRGLGNTIYFGEGSWLTVV.

The chain couples TRBV5-1 to TRBJ2-7, with D maybe TRBD1 (6 bases). Per the germline V gene, CDR1 is SGHRS and CDR2 is YFSETQ. This CDR3 has 16 amino acids. The V gene lost 6 bases and the J gene lost 0 bases, with 19 bases spanning the gap. CDR3 nucleotides: TGCGCCAGCACCCCGGTCGGGACACGAAGCTCCTACGAGCAGTACTTC. This encodes CASTPVGTRSSYEQYF. Supplemented by reference TRBV5-1 and TRBJ2-7, the full variable domain reads KAGVTQTPRYLIKTRGQQVTLSCSPISGHRSVSWYQQTPGQGLQFLFEYFSETQRNKGNFPGRFSGRQFSNSRSEMNVSTLELGDSALYLCASTPVGTRSSYEQYFGPGTRLTVT.

The V gene is TRBV6-4, the J gene TRBJ2-3; D is ambiguous. From germline, CDR1 is MRHNA and CDR2 SNTAGT. V lost 3 bases to trimming and J lost 3 bases, with 4 bases between them. The CDR3 spans 12 residues. CDR3 loop: CASSDLTDTQYF. The CDR3 coding sequence is TGTGCCAGCAGTGATCTGACAGATACGCAGTATTTT.